This T cell receptor beta chain was identified during a study of cytomegalovirus exposure and HLA in healthy donors. Whole-study results and caveats: Analyses of presence/absence relied on an assumption of roughly uniform sequencing depth across donors. In a later analysis, the majority of CMV-associated beta chains seemingly showed HLA restriction.

Primers included in the PCR were 60 Vbeta and 13 Jbeta primers. The protocol was immunoSEQ multiplex PCR, while the TCRdb copy is restricted to in-frame clones and leaves out a portion. The table lists around 110,000 clones. As to this clone: As yet, its antigen is unknown.

The sequence derives from a man under 40 in good health and CMV-seronegative. The sequenced sample was PBMCs.

This chain's CDR3 is CASSLTRQETQYF. The CDR3, as DNA: TGTGCCAGCAGCCTGACACGACAAGAGACCCAGTACTTC. The V and J genes are TRBV7-2 and TRBJ2-5; D is uncertain. V was pared by 5 bases and J by 2 bases, with 9 bases between. Germline lookup yields CDR1 SGHTA and CDR2 FQGNSA. This CDR3 spans 13 amino acids.